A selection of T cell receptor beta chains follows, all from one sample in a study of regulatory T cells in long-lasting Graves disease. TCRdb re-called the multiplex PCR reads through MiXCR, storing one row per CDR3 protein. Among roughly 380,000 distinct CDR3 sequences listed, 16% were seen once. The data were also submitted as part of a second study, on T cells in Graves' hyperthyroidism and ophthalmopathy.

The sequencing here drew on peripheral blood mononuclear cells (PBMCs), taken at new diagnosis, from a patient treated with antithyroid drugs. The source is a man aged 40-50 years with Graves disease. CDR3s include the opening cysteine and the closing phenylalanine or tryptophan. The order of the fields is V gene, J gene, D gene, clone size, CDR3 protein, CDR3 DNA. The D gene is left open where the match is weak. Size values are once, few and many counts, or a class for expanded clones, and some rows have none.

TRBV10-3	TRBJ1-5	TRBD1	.	CAISELPGGQPQHF	TGTGCCATCAGTGAGTTGCCAGGGGGGCAGCCCCAGCATTTT
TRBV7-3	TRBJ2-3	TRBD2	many	CASSSAGGSDTQYF	TGTGCCAGCAGCTCGGCGGGGGGGTCAGATACGCAGTATTTT
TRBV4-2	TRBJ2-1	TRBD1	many	CASSQGDSYNEQFF	TGTGCCAGCAGCCAAGGGGACAGCTACAATGAGCAGTTCTTC
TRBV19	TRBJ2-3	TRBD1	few	CASSKGGADTQYF	TGTGCCAGTAGTAAAGGGGGCGCGGATACGCAGTATTTT
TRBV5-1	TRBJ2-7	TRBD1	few	CASSPTGDYEQYF	TGCGCCAGCAGCCCAACAGGGGACTACGAGCAGTACTTC
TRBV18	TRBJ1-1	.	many	CASSPTGLKMNTEAFF	TGTGCCAGCTCACCAACAGGGCTGAAGATGAACACTGAAGCTTTCTTT
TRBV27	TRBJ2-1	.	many	CASPQAAGADDDEQFF	TGTGCCAGCCCTCAGGCGGCCGGGGCTGATGATGATGAGCAGTTCTTC
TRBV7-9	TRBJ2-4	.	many	CASSPHEQGKNIQYF	TGTGCCAGCAGCCCCCATGAGCAGGGCAAGAACATTCAGTACTTC
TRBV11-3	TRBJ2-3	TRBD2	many	CASSFSGGSDTQYF	TGTGCCAGCAGCTTCTCGGGAGGGTCAGATACGCAGTATTTT
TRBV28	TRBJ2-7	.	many	CASSLRLRGFEQYF	TGTGCCAGCAGTTTACGACTTCGCGGGTTCGAGCAGTACTTC
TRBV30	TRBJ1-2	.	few	CAWSSFSGADGYAF	TGTGCCTGGAGTAGTTTTTCAGGAGCGGATGGCTACGCCTTC
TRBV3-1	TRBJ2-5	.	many	CASSQGWTKETQYF	TGTGCCAGCAGCCAAGGGTGGACCAAGGAGACCCAGTACTTC
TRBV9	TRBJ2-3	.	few	CASSVDGPSTDTQYF	TGTGCCAGCAGCGTAGACGGACCTAGCACAGATACGCAGTATTTT
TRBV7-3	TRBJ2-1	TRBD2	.	CASSSYIFNLAGGQYNEQFF	TGTGCCAGCAGCTCATACATATTTAACCTAGCGGGGGGTCAGTACAATGAGCAGTTCTTC
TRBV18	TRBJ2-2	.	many	CASSSLTGELFF	TGTGCCAGCTCATCCCTCACCGGGGAGCTGTTTTTT
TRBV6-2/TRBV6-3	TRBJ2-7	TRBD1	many	CASSRDSTYEQYF	TGTGCCAGCAGCCGGGACAGTACCTACGAGCAGTACTTC
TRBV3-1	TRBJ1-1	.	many	CASSLSGNSNTEAFF	TGTGCCAGCAGTCTATCCGGGAATTCGAACACTGAAGCTTTCTTT
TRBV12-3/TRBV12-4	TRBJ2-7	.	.	CASSFVAVEQYF	TGTGCCAGCAGTTTTGTAGCGGTCGAGCAGTACTTC
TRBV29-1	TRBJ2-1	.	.	CSVSYYNEQFF	TGCAGCGTCTCGTATTACAATGAGCAGTTCTTC
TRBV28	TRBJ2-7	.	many	CASSSGTRTYEQYF	TGTGCCAGCAGTTCCGGGACACGCACCTACGAGCAGTACTTC
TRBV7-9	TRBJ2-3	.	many	CASSSATPGTDTQYF	TGTGCCAGCAGCTCTGCGACCCCGGGGACAGATACGCAGTATTTT
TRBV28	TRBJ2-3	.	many	CASSRIVWADTQYF	TGTGCCAGCAGTCGGATAGTCTGGGCAGATACGCAGTATTTT
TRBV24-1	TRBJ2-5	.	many	CATRDETTQYF	TGTGCCACCAGGGACGAGACGACCCAGTACTTC
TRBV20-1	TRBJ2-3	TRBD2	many	CSARVSGGADTQYF	TGCAGTGCTAGGGTTAGCGGGGGTGCAGATACGCAGTATTTT
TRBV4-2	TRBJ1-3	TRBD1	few	CASSRHQGQQSGNTIYF	TGTGCCAGCAGCCGCCACCAGGGACAGCAAAGTGGAAACACCATATATTTT
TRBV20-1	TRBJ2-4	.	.	CSARDALGGGSLQYF	TGCAGTGCTAGAGATGCTTTAGGGGGGGGCTCTCTTCAGTACTTC
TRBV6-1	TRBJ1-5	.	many	CASSVGINQPQHF	TGTGCCAGCAGTGTGGGGATAAATCAGCCCCAGCATTTT
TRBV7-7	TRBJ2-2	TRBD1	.	CASRQTPGQGNTGELFF	TGTGCCAGCAGGCAAACCCCGGGACAGGGTAACACCGGGGAGCTGTTTTTT
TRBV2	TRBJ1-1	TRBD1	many	CASTPGQGRPNTEAFF	TGTGCCAGCACGCCGGGACAGGGCCGCCCGAACACTGAAGCTTTCTTT
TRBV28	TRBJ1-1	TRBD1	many	CASSPGGHTEAFF	TGTGCCAGCAGTCCAGGGGGGCACACTGAAGCTTTCTTT
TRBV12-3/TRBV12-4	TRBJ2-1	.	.	CASTKRDGHYNEQFF	TGTGCCAGCACAAAAAGGGACGGACACTACAATGAGCAGTTCTTC
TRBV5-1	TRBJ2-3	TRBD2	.	CASSFGLAGGFPDTQYF	TGCGCCAGCAGTTTTGGACTAGCGGGGGGTTTTCCAGATACGCAGTATTTT
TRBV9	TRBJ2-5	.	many	CASSGRNKETQYF	TGTGCCAGCAGTGGGCGGAATAAGGAGACCCAGTACTTC
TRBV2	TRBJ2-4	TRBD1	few	CASSAPGTGKNIQYF	TGTGCCAGCAGTGCTCCCGGGACAGGCAAAAACATTCAGTACTTC
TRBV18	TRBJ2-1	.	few	CATSPSRNEQFF	TGTGCCACCTCACCAAGTCGGAATGAGCAGTTCTTC
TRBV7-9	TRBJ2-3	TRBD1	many	CASSLVTGADTQYF	TGTGCCAGCAGCTTAGTAACAGGGGCAGATACGCAGTATTTT
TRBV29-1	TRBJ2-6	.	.	CSVDQGGANVLTF	TGCAGCGTTGATCAAGGGGGGGCCAACGTCCTGACTTTC
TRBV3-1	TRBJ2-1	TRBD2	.	CASSQFGASGGLGEQFF	TGTGCCAGCAGCCAATTTGGGGCTAGCGGGGGCCTGGGTGAGCAGTTCTTC
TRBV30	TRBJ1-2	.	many	CAWSPGGVYGYTF	TGTGCCTGGAGTCCAGGTGGTGTCTATGGCTACACCTTC
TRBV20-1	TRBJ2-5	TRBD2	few	CSALELAGNQETQYF	TGCAGTGCCCTGGAACTAGCGGGGAACCAAGAGACCCAGTACTTC
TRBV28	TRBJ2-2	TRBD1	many	CASETGVPRGELFF	TGTGCCAGCGAGACAGGGGTCCCCCGCGGGGAGCTGTTTTTT
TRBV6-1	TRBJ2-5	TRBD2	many	CASLAGGIETQYF	TGTGCCAGCCTAGCGGGGGGGATAGAGACCCAGTACTTC